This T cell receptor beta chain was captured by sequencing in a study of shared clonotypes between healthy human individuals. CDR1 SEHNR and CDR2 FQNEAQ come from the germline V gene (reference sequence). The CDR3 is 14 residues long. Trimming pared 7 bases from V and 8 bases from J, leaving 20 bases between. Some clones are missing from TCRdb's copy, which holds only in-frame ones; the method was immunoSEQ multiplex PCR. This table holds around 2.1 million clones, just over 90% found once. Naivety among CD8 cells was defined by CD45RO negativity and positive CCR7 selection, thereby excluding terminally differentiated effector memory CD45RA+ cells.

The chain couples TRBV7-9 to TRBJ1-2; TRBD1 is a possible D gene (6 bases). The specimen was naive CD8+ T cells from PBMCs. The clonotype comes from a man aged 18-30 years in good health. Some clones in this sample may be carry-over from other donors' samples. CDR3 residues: CASTRSEGVEGYTF. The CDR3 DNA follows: TGTGCCAGCACCAGGAGCGAGGGGGTGGAAGGCTACACCTTC.